A single T cell receptor (beta chain) is shown here with its context. The entry originates in a study of cytotoxic CD8 clonotypes in ibrutinib-treated CLL. Here immunoSEQ multiplex PCR was the method, and the copy in TCRdb shows in-frame clones only, minus some. The repertoire consists of 20,000 to 25,000 clones, with 55% to 75% occurring once and the leading ten covering 40% to 55%. CDR3 size: 16 residues. The V end was cut by 5 bases, the J end by 0 bases, with 13 bases between. CDR1 and CDR2 (germline): KGHSH, LQKENI. Sequences were derived from PBMCs, sampled after 12 months of ibrutinib treatment. The gene calls are TRBV18 and TRBJ2-2; D unclear. The sequence came from a human donor with chronic lymphocytic leukemia. CDR3 DNA: TGTGCCAGCTCAGAAACGACATTAGCGAACACCGGGGAGCTGTTTTTT. This gives the protein CASSETTLANTGELFF.